Described below is a single TCR beta chain sequence and its context. The method was immunoSEQ multiplex PCR; TCRdb's version includes in-frame clones alone and lacks a portion of them. The sample has more than 95,000 clones, roughly 90% seen once. This CDR3 contains 17 residues. Germline V gene sequence: CDR1 KGHDR, CDR2 SFDVKD. With 3 bases clipped from V and 7 bases from J, the junction kept 11 bases outside the gene matches. The data stem from a study of blood T cell repertoires in COVID-19. About the study: Donors in the United States, Italy and Spain gave samples during acute or convalescent COVID-19.

This sequence was found in an elderly woman with acute or convalescent COVID-19. The source material was peripheral blood. This chain uses TRBV24-1 with TRBJ2-1; 10 bases line up with TRBD2. The CDR3: CATSDRSSGRVYNEQFF. CDR3 coding DNA: TGTGCCACCAGTGATCGGTCTAGCGGGAGAGTGTATAATGAGCAGTTCTTC.